The 9 T cell receptor beta chains given below trace back to one sample, sequenced in a study of blood T cell repertoires in COVID-19. The assay was immunoSEQ multiplex PCR, and TCRdb's table has in-frame clones only and misses some. Among 300,000 to 450,000 clones listed, less than 90% were seen once. Sequencing was done on a sample of PBMCs or T cells enriched from blood (not recorded which). These receptor sequences come from a woman between 25 and 40 years old who had recovered from COVID-19.

This chain joins TRBV28 and TRBJ1-2, with TRBD1 identical over 7 bases. V lost 4 bases to trimming and J lost 1 base; unmatched junction nucleotides: 6. Germline V CDR1 and CDR2: MDHEN, SYDVKM. This CDR3 has 15 amino acids. The CDR3 loop reads CASSWGDRVNYGYTF. As DNA, the CDR3 is TGTGCCAGCAGTTGGGGGGACAGAGTTAACTATGGCTACACCTTC.

This sequence joins TRBV29-1 and TRBJ1-2, with 8 nucleotides matching TRBD1. The CDR3 runs to 12 residues. The J segment lost 4 bases and the V segment lost 8 bases, leaving 6 bases of the junction unmatched. CDR1 and CDR2 (germline): SQVTM, ANQGSEA. CDR3 DNA sequence: TGCAGCACCGACAGGGGTGCCTATGGCTACACCTTC. Its protein is CSTDRGAYGYTF.

The CDR3, as DNA: TGTGCCAGCAGCTCGCGACAGGGGGAAACTAATGAAAAACTGTTTTTT. This encodes CASSSRQGETNEKLFF. This rearrangement joins TRBV13 to TRBJ1-4, with 9 bases lining up with TRBD1. The trim removed 4 bases at V and 1 base at J, leaving 4 bases unmatched. CDR1 PRHDT and CDR2 FYEKMQ come from the germline V gene (reference sequence). CDR3 length equals 16 residues. The full variable domain, rest sourced from reference TRBV13 and TRBJ1-4, is AAGVIQSPRHLIKEKRETATLKCYPIPRHDTVYWYQQGPGQDPQFLISFYEKMQSDKGSIPDRFSAQQFSDYHSELNMSSLELGDSALYFCASSSRQGETNEKLFFGSGTQLSVL.

The CDR3 protein is CASSEVRALGQGTNSPLHF. The CDR3 bases are TGTGCCAGCAGTGAAGTTCGCGCGTTGGGACAGGGGACAAATTCACCCCTCCACTTT. This chain uses TRBV2 with TRBJ1-6, with 10 bases identical to TRBD1. Germline loops: CDR1 SNHLY, CDR2 FYNNEI. CDR3 length equals 19 residues. With V trimmed by 1 base and J by 7 bases, 13 bases remained unmatched.

This clone occurred once. J is TRBJ2-7 and V is TRBV20-1; D may be TRBD2 (6 bases). V lost 3 bases to trimming and J lost 6 bases, with 15 bases between them. Per the germline V gene, CDR1 is DFQATT and CDR2 is SNEGSKA (reference sequence). The CDR3 runs to 13 residues. In nucleotides, the CDR3 is TGCAGTGCTAGTGCGCTAGCGCTGGGCGAGCAGTACTTC. Protein: CSASALALGEQYF.

The chain has TRBV7-2 and TRBJ1-4; D possibly corresponds to TRBD1 (5 bases). V gave up 0 bases and J gave up 8 bases, with 13 bases separating them. Germline V gene sequence: CDR1 SGHTA, CDR2 FQGNSA. This CDR3 contains 15 residues. CDR3 nucleotide sequence: TGTGCCAGCAGCTTAGCGGGGGGGTCACAAGAAAAACTGTTTTTT. This codes for CASSLAGGSQEKLFF. The variable domain in full, completed from reference TRBV7-2 and TRBJ1-4, reads GAGVSQSPSNKVTEKGKDVELRCDPISGHTALYWYRQSLGQGLEFLIYFQGNSAPDKSGLPSDRFSAERTGGSVSTLTIQRTQQEDSAVYLCASSLAGGSQEKLFFGSGTQLSVL.

This rearrangement joins TRBV28 to TRBJ1-2; 7 bases align to TRBD1. This CDR3 spans 15 amino acids. Germline CDR1 MDHEN, CDR2 SYDVKM. The trim removed 6 bases at V and 2 bases at J, leaving 9 bases unmatched. CDR3: CASRLGQPENYGYTF. The CDR3 region has the DNA TGTGCCAGCAGGTTGGGACAGCCGGAAAACTATGGCTACACCTTC.

The sample holds a few counts of this clone. V gene TRBV28 combines with J gene TRBJ1-2; D is possibly TRBD1 (5 bases). The germline V gene encodes CDR1 MDHEN and CDR2 SYDVKM. The germline V and J ends were trimmed by 6 bases and 5 bases, with 13 bases remaining between them. CDR3 size: 13 residues. CDR3 DNA: TGTGCCAGCAGGGCACAGGCGGGATATGGCTACACCTTC. It is translated as CASRAQAGYGYTF.

The rearrangement links TRBV11-3 to TRBJ2-3; 7 bases are shared with TRBD2. After removal of 8 bases from V and 2 bases from J, the junction contained 7 bases not matched to a gene. The CDR3 is 14 residues long. Germline-derived CDR1 and CDR2 are SGHNT and YENEEA. CDR3 region: CASADGGITDTQYF. CDR3 nucleotide sequence: TGTGCCAGCGCAGACGGGGGGATCACAGATACGCAGTATTTT.